This T cell receptor beta chain was sequenced in a study of spatial heterogeneity in lung cancer (dated 2019 in TCRdb). With regard to the full study: Samples were obtained from over 70 patients with early-stage, untreated non-small cell lung cancer from the lung TRACERx cohort. Nonsynonymous mutation counts, determined by whole-exome sequencing of tumor tissue, were related to features of the TCR repertoire. In non-small cell lung cancer, the study quantitatively compared TCR alpha and beta repertoires across several tumor regions, matched nontumor lung, and blood. Both alpha and beta chains were TCR-sequenced in samples taken at surgery, namely 220 tumor regions, approximately 63 matched nontumor lung samples and 45 to 60 PBMC samples. Follow-up PBMC samples were sequenced whenever available, and the median time to follow-up was 2 to 3 years after resection. In the raw uncorrected reads, each unique combination of TCR and UMI appeared more than ten times on average. Beta-chain transcripts were consistently detected in greater numbers than alpha-chain transcripts, which likely reflects a higher abundance of beta-chain transcripts. What the authors observed across the whole study: Only roughly 15 patients were included in the comparisons of baseline and follow-up blood repertoires. Confirming at a functional level the hypothesis that regional TCRs recognize regional mutations was considered to require additional single-cell paired TCR alpha and beta sequencing. Ubiquitous expanded tumor TCRs were found in blood more often at tumor resection than at routine follow-up.

Library preparation used 5' RACE. Instrument on record: NextSeq 500. The TCR library protocol attached a unique molecular identifier to each TCR cDNA molecule to allow correction of PCR and sequencing errors. The study's processing was this. TCR identification, UMI-based error correction and CDR3 extraction were performed with Decombinator tools. Expanded TCRs were defined as those above a frequency of 2 per 1,000, corresponding to the top 1% of the tumor frequency distribution. Renyi diversity was computed with the R vegan package after each repertoire had been subsampled 100 times to 5,000 TCRs. CDR3 similarity networks were built from amino acid triplet string-kernel similarity, connecting CDR3s with pairwise similarity above 0.82. TCRdb applied fastp at Q25 and MiXCR to the public reads, then kept only in-frame beta chains. Duplicate CDR3 protein sequences are folded into a single record with the most common DNA and genes. TCRdb's processing, not the authors' own work, is the source of the V and J calls. This sample gives some 30,000 distinct CDR3 sequences in total; about 5.3% of them show up just once. 20% to 25% of the sample belongs to the ten largest clones.

This clonotype was counted many times. Its antigen target is currently unknown. Base qualities are not recorded, but no much larger clone differs from it by a single base. Interpreted using the paper, the time point label stands for: blood at routine non-recurrence follow-up after resection. TCR sequencing used whole RNA extracted from tumor and nontumor lung tissue, or from cryopreserved PBMC samples, without cell sorting. Patients were selected for TCR sequencing only if sufficient RNA was available from at least two tumor regions. From the germline V gene, CDR1 is SGHVS and CDR2 is FQNEAQ. From its cysteine to its phenylalanine, the CDR3 spans 14 amino acids. Of the read, only the CDR3 DNA is kept; its 42 bases are in frame from base 1. Trimming takes 1 base from V and 4 bases from J, and the germline ends sit 8 bases apart.

The sample in question was PBMCs, obtained at follow-up. Rearrangement joined TRBV7-8 to TRBJ1-5; 5 matching bases give a weak D call of TRBD1. This receptor was taken from a female donor with early-stage non-small cell lung cancer. In nucleotides, the sequence is TGTGCCAGCAGCTTAGGGGCAGGGAATCAGCCCCAGCATTTT. It specifies CASSLGAGNQPQHF.